These T cell receptor beta chains were read from a single sample in a study of beta chain features in type 1 diabetes. The method was immunoSEQ multiplex PCR; TCRdb's version includes in-frame clones alone and lacks a portion of them. The table has some 360,000 clones, over 8.5% seen once. Source material: central memory CD4+ T cells from blood. Receptor source: a man aged 25 to 40 with type 1 diabetes. Both conserved end residues are part of each CDR3. Fields, in order: D gene, V gene, clone size, J gene, CDR3 protein, CDR3 DNA. A D gene is named only where the DNA matches it firmly. The listing skips clone size in some rows; elsewhere it reads once, few, many or a size class.

-	TRBV25-1	many	TRBJ2-3	CASSGRVDTQYF	TGTGCCAGCAGTGGCCGGGTAGATACGCAGTATTTT
TRBD1	TRBV28	few	TRBJ1-6	CASGQGVSPLHF	TGTGCCAGCGGACAGGGGGTTTCACCCCTCCACTTT
-	TRBV12-5	many	TRBJ2-2	CASGLVPGSGRLAELFF	TGTGCTAGTGGTTTGGTACCGGGGAGCGGACGGTTAGCCGAGCTGTTTTTT
-	TRBV19	-	TRBJ1-1	CASSSRRETEAFF	TGTGCCAGTAGTTCCCGACGGGAAACTGAAGCTTTCTTT
-	TRBV2	once	TRBJ1-1	CASSPYGANTEAFF	TGTGCCAGCAGTCCTTACGGGGCTAACACTGAAGCTTTCTTT
TRBD1	TRBV7-9	-	TRBJ1-2	CASSGLWGQNYGYTF	TGTGCCAGCAGTGGACTGTGGGGACAGAACTATGGCTACACCTTC
TRBD1	TRBV28	-	TRBJ1-1	CASSPYLGQLSTEAFF	TGTGCCAGCAGTCCCTACCTGGGACAGCTGAGCACTGAAGCTTTCTTT
-	TRBV27	few	TRBJ2-1	CASTTPPAREQFF	TGTGCCAGCACCACCCCTCCAGCTCGTGAGCAGTTCTTC
-	TRBV6-5	few	TRBJ1-1	CASSLSGSGRGAFF	TGTGCCAGCAGCCTTAGTGGTTCAGGCCGGGGAGCTTTCTTT
TRBD1	TRBV7-2	-	TRBJ1-5	CASSPTDRVGQPQHF	TGTGCCAGCAGCCCCACCGACAGGGTAGGTCAGCCCCAGCATTTT
-	TRBV29-1	few	TRBJ1-2	CSVEGREGLANYGYTF	TGCAGCGTTGAAGGTCGAGAGGGCCTAGCGAACTATGGCTACACCTTC
-	TRBV6-6	-	TRBJ2-3	CASSYSSFTDTQYF	TGTGCCAGCAGTTACTCATCCTTCACAGATACGCAGTATTTT
-	TRBV28	few	TRBJ2-5	CASSFGDRETQYF	TGTGCCAGCAGTTTCGGGGACCGGGAGACCCAGTACTTC
TRBD2	TRBV7-9	-	TRBJ2-3	CASSAGVGGSTDTQYF	TGTGCCAGCAGCGCGGGGGTGGGCGGGAGCACAGATACGCAGTATTTT
-	TRBV28	few	TRBJ2-2	CASSLQYTGELFF	TGTGCCAGCAGTTTGCAATACACCGGGGAGCTGTTTTTT
-	TRBV6-1	-	TRBJ1-2	CASSELRGGGYTF	TGTGCCAGCTCCGAGCTGAGGGGCGGCGGCTACACCTTC
TRBD1	TRBV4-2	-	TRBJ1-2	CASSLGQGGYGYTF	TGTGCCAGCAGCTTGGGACAGGGTGGCTATGGCTACACCTTC
-	TRBV5-1	-	TRBJ2-5	CASSQDLGRSETQYF	TGCGCCAGCAGCCAAGATTTAGGGCGTTCCGAGACCCAGTACTTC
-	TRBV30	few	TRBJ2-1	CAGNPGGGPLF	TGTGCCGGGAACCCAGGGGGAGGGCCTCTCTTC
-	TRBV5-1	few	TRBJ2-1	CASSPAEVRGNEQFF	TGCGCCAGCAGCCCGGCCGAGGTGCGTGGCAATGAGCAGTTCTTC
-	TRBV28	-	TRBJ1-4	CASSFRGQLRGKLFF	TGTGCCAGCAGTTTCCGGGGGCAATTAAGGGGAAAACTGTTTTTT
-	TRBV10-3	few	TRBJ2-5	CAISGRDIETQYF	TGTGCCATCAGTGGTCGGGACATAGAGACCCAGTACTTC
-	TRBV18	many	TRBJ2-5	CASSPGGLQETQYF	TGTGCCAGCTCACCGGGGGGGCTCCAAGAGACCCAGTACTTC
TRBD2	TRBV7-2	many	TRBJ2-5	CASSRTGTSGSAVETQYF	TGTGCCAGCAGCAGGACCGGGACTAGCGGGAGTGCTGTAGAGACCCAGTACTTC
TRBD1	TRBV28	few	TRBJ1-2	CASSSSDRGGLGYTF	TGTGCCAGCAGCTCCTCGGACAGGGGAGGGCTTGGCTACACCTTC
-	TRBV4-3	few	TRBJ2-1	CASSPGNSGVEQFF	TGCGCCAGCAGCCCGGGGAACTCAGGGGTAGAGCAGTTCTTC
TRBD1	TRBV29-1	-	TRBJ2-7	CSVVGQGDSYEQYF	TGCAGCGTTGTGGGACAGGGGGACTCCTACGAGCAGTACTTC
-	TRBV5-1	few	TRBJ2-3	CASSFSSTDTQYF	TGCGCCAGCAGCTTTTCAAGCACAGATACGCAGTATTTT
-	TRBV5-4	-	TRBJ2-4	CASSLESMGSKNIQYF	TGTGCCAGCAGCTTGGAGTCGATGGGGTCCAAAAACATTCAGTACTTC
-	TRBV9	few	TRBJ2-3	CASSVTWGDTQYF	TGTGCCAGCAGCGTGACGTGGGGGGATACGCAGTATTTT
TRBD1	TRBV6-6	many	TRBJ2-7	CATKDRAAFSEQYF	TGTGCCACTAAGGACAGGGCGGCTTTTTCCGAGCAGTACTTC
TRBD1	TRBV7-9	-	TRBJ2-5	CASSRPTGGGETQYF	TGTGCCAGCAGCCGACCGACAGGGGGCGGAGAGACCCAGTACTTC
TRBD2	TRBV14	-	TRBJ2-5	CASSQEGLDGFASREETQYF	TGTGCCAGCAGCCAAGAAGGACTAGACGGCTTCGCGAGCAGGGAAGAGACCCAGTACTTC
-	TRBV11-1	few	TRBJ2-7	CASSFNGGSYEQYF	TGTGCCAGCAGCTTCAACGGGGGCTCCTACGAGCAGTACTTC
-	TRBV9	once	TRBJ2-1	CASSVEAPSYNEQFF	TGTGCCAGCAGCGTAGAAGCCCCCTCCTACAATGAGCAGTTCTTC
-	TRBV18	-	TRBJ1-4	CASSPAEAEKLFF	TGTGCCAGCTCACCCGCGGAGGCTGAAAAACTGTTTTTT
TRBD2	TRBV28	-	TRBJ2-4	CASSPVARGRTSGRAKGAKNIQYF	TGTGCCAGCAGCCCAGTCGCCAGGGGCCGTACTAGCGGGAGGGCGAAAGGGGCCAAAAACATTCAGTACTTC